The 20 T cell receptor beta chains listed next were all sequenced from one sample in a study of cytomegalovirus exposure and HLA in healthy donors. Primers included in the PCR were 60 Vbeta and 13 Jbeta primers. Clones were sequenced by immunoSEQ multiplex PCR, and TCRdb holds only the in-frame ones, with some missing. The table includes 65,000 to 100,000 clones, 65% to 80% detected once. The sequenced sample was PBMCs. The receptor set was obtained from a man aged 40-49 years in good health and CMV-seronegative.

The DNA for the CDR3 is TGTGCCAGCGCCGATAGCTACGAGCAGTACTTC. Translated, it gives CASADSYEQYF. The V and J genes are TRBV6-1 and TRBJ2-7; D ambiguous. V was pared by 8 bases and J by 3 bases, with 8 bases between. Germline V lookup: CDR1 MNHNS, CDR2 SASEGT. CDR3 size: 11 residues.

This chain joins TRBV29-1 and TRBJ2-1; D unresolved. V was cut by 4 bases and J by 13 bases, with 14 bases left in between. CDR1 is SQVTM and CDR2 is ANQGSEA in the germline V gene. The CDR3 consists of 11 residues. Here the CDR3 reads CSVAYSRSQFF. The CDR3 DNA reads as TGCAGCGTTGCTTATTCGCGCTCTCAGTTCTTC.

The DNA of the CDR3 is TGTGCCAGCAGCCAAGAAGGCGCGGGGTATACGCAGTATTTT. Amino acid sequence: CASSQEGAGYTQYF. The chain has TRBV7-6 and TRBJ2-3; possibly TRBD2 for D (6 bases). Trimming shortened V by 5 bases and J by 7 bases, and 16 bases separated the two germline ends. The CDR3 is made up of 14 amino acids. CDR1 and CDR2 from the germline V gene are SGHVS and FNYEAQ.

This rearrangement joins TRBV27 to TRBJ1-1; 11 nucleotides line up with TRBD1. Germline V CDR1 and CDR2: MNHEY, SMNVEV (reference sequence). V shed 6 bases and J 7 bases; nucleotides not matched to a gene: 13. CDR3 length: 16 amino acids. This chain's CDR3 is CASSFRTGGLRCEAFF. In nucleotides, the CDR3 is TGTGCCAGCAGCTTCAGGACAGGGGGCTTGAGATGTGAAGCTTTCTTT.

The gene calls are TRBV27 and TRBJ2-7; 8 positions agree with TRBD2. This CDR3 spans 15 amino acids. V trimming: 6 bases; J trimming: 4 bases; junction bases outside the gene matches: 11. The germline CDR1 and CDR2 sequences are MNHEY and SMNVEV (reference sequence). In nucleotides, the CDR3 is TGTGCCAGCAGCATTAGCGGGGCCTGGAATTACGAGCAGTACTTC. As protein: CASSISGAWNYEQYF.

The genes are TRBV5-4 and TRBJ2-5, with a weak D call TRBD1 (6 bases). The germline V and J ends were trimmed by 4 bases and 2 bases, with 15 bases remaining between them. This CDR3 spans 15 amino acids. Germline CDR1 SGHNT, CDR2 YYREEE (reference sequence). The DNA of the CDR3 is TGTGCCAGCAGCGGAAACTGGGACACTCAAGAGACCCAGTACTTC. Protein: CASSGNWDTQETQYF.

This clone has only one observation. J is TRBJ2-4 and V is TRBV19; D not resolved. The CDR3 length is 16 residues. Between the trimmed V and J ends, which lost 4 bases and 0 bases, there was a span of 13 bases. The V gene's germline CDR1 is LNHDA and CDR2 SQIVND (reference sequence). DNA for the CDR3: TGTGCCAGTAGTACCCTCTACGCCCCAGCCAAAAACATTCAGTACTTC. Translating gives CASSTLYAPAKNIQYF.

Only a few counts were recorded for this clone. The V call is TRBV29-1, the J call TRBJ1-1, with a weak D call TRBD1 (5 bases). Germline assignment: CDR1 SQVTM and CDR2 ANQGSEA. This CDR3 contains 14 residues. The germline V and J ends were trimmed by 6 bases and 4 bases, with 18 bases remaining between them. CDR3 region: CSVCIRRGGTEAFF. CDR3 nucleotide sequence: TGCAGCGTATGTATCCGAAGGGGAGGCACTGAAGCTTTCTTT.

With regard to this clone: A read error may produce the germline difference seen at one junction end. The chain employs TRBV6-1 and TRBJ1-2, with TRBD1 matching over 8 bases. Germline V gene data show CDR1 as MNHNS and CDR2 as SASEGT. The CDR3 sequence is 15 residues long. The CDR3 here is CASSEWEGQGAPWAF. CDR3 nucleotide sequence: TGTGCCAGCAGTGAATGGGAGGGGCAGGGGGCTCCTTGGGCCTTC.

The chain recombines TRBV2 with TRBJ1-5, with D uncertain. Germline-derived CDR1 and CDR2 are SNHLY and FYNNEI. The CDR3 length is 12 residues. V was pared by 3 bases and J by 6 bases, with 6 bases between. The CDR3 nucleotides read TGTGCCAGCAGTGACCTCGGTCAGCCCCAGCATTTT. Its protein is CASSDLGQPQHF.

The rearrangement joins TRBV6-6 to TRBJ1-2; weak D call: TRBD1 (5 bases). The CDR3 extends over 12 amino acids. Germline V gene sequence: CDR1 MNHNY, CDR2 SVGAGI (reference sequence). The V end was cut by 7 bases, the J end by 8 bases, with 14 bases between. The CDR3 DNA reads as TGTGCCAGCAAGGGTGGGGGAGGAGGCTACACCTTC. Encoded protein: CASKGGGGGYTF.

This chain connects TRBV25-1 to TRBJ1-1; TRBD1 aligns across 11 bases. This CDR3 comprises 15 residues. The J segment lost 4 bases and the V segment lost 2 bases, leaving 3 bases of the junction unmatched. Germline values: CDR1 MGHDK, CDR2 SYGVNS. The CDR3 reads CASSEPGTGGTEAFF. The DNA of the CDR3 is TGTGCCAGCAGTGAACCCGGGACAGGGGGCACTGAAGCTTTCTTT.

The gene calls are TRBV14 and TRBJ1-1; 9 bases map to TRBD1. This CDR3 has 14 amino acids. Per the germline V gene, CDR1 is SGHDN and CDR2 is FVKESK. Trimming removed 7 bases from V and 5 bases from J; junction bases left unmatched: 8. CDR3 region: CASIPGQGGTEAFF. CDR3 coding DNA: TGTGCCAGCATCCCGGGACAGGGAGGGACTGAAGCTTTCTTT.

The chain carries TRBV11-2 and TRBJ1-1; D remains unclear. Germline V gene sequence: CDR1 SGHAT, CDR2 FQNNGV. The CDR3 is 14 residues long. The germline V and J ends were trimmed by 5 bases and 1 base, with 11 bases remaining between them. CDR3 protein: CASSPSAGNTEAFF. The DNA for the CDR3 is TGTGCCAGCAGCCCCTCGGCGGGGAACACTGAAGCTTTCTTT.

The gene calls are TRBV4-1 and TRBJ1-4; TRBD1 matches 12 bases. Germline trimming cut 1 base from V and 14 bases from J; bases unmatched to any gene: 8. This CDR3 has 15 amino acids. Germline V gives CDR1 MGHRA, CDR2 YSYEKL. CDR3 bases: TGCGCCAGCAGCCAAGCCCCGGGGACAGGGGGCTGGCTGTTTTTT. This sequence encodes CASSQAPGTGGWLFF.

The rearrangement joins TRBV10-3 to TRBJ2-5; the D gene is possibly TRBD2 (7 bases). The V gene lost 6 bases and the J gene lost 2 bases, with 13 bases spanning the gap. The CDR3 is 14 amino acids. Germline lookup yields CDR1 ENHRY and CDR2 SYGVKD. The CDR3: CAISAGARQETQYF. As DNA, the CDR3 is TGTGCCATCAGCGCGGGGGCCAGGCAAGAGACCCAGTACTTC.

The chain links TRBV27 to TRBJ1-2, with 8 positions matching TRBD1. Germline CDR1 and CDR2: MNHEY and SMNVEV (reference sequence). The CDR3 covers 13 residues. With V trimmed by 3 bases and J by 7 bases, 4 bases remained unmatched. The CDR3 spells CASSLTGVAGYTF. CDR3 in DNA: TGTGCCAGCAGTTTGACAGGGGTCGCTGGCTACACCTTC.

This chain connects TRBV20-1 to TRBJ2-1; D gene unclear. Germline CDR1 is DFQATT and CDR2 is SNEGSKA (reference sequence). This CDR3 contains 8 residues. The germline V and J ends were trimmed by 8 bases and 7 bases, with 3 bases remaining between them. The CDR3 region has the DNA TGCAGTTTAAATGAGCAGTTCTTC. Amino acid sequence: CSLNEQFF.

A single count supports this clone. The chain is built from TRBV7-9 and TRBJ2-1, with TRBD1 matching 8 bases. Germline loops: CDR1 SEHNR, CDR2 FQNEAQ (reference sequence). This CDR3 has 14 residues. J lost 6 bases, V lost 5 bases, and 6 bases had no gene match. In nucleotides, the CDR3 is TGTGCCAGCAGCCCTCAGGGGGCGCGCAATGAGCAGTTCTTC. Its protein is CASSPQGARNEQFF.

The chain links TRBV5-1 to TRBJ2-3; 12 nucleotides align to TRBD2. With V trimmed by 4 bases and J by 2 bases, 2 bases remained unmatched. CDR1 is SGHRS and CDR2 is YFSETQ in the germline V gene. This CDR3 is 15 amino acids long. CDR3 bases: TGCGCCAGCAGCCGGACTAGCGGGACCACAGATACGCAGTATTTT. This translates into CASSRTSGTTDTQYF. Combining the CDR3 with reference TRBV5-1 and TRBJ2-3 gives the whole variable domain KAGVTQTPRYLIKTRGQQVTLSCSPISGHRSVSWYQQTPGQGLQFLFEYFSETQRNKGNFPGRFSGRQFSNSRSEMNVSTLELGDSALYLCASSRTSGTTDTQYFGPGTRLTVL.